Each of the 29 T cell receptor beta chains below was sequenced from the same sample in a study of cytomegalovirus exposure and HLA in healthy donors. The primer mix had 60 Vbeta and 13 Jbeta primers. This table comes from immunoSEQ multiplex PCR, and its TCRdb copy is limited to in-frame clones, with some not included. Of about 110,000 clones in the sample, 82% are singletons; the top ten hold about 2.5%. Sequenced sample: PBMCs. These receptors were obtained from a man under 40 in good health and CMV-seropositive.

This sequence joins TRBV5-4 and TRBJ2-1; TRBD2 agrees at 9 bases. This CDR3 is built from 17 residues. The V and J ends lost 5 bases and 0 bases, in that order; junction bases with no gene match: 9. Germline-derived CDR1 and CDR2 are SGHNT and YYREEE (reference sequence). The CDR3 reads CASSPGLARFSYNEQFF. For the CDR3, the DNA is TGTGCCAGCAGTCCCGGACTAGCGCGTTTCTCCTACAATGAGCAGTTCTTC.

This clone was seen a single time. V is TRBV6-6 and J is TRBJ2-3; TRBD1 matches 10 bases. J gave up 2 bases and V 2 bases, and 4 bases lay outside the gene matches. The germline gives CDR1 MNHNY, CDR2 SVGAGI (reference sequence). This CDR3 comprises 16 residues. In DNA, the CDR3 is TGTGCCAGCAGTTACACGGGACAGGGGTACACAGATACGCAGTATTTT. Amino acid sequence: CASSYTGQGYTDTQYF.

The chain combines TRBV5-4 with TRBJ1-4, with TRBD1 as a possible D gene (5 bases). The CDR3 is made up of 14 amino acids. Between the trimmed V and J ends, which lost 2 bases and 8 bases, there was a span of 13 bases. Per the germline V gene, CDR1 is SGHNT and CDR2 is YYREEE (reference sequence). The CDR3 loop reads CASSFQGFQEKLFF. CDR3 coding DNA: TGTGCCAGCAGCTTCCAGGGTTTTCAAGAAAAACTGTTTTTT.

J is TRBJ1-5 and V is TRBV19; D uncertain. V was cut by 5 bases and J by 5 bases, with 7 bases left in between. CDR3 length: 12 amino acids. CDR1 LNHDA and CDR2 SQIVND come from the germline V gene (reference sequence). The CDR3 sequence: CASSFGDQPQHF. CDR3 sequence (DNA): TGTGCCAGTAGTTTCGGGGATCAGCCCCAGCATTTT.

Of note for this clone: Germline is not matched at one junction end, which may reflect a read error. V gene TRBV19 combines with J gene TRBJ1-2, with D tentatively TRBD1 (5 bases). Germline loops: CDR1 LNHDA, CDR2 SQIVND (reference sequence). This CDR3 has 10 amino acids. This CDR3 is CASSKGRLPF. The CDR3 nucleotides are TGTGCCAGTAGTAAGGGGAGGCTCCCCTTC.

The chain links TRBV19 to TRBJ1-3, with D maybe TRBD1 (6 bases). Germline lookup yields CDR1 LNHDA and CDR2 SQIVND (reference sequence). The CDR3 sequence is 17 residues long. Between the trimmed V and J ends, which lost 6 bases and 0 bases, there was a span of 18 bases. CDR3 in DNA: TGTGCCAGTAGCAATGAACCGGACAGACTCTCTGGAAACACCATATATTTT. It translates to CASSNEPDRLSGNTIYF.

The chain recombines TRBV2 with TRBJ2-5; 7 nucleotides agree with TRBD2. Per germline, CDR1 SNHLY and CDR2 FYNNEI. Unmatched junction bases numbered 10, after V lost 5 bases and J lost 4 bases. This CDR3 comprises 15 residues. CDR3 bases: TGTGCCAGCAGTCTTCAGCGGGGACGGGGAGAGACCCAGTACTTC. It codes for CASSLQRGRGETQYF.

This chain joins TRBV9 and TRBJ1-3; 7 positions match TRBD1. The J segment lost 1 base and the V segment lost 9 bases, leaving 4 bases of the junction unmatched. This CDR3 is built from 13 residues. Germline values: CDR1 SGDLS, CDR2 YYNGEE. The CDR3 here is CAKDRESGNTIYF. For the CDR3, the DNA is TGTGCCAAAGACAGGGAGTCTGGAAACACCATATATTTT.

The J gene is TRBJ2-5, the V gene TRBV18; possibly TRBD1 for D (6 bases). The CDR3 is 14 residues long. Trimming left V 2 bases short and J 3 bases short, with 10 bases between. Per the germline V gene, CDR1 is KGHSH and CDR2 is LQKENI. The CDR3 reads CASSPSRGKETQYF. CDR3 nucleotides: TGTGCCAGCTCACCATCGAGGGGGAAAGAGACCCAGTACTTC.

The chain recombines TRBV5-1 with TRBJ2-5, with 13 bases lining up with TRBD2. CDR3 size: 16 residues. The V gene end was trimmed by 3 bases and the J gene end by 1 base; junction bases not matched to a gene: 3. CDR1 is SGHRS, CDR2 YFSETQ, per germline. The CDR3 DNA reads TGCGCCAGCAGCTCGGGACTAGCGGGGACCCAAGAGACCCAGTACTTC. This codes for CASSSGLAGTQETQYF.

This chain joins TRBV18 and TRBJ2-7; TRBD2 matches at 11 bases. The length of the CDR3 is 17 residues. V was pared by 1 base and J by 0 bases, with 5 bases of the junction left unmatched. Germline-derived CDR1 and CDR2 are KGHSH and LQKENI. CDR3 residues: CASSPRRLAGGSYEQYF. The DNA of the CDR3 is TGTGCCAGCTCACCACGCCGGCTAGCGGGGGGCTCCTACGAGCAGTACTTC.

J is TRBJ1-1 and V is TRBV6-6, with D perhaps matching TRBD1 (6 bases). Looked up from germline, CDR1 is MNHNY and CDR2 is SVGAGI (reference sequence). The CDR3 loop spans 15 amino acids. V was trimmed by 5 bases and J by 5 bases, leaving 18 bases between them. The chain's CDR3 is CASSPQQGRGTEAFF. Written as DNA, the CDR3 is TGTGCCAGCAGTCCCCAACAGGGTAGAGGAACTGAAGCTTTCTTT.

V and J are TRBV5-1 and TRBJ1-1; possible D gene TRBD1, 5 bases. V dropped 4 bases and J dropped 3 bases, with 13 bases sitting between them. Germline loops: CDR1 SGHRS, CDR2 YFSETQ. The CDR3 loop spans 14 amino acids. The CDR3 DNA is TGCGCCAGCAGCCGGGCGACGGGGGACACTGAAGCTTTCTTT. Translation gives CASSRATGDTEAFF.

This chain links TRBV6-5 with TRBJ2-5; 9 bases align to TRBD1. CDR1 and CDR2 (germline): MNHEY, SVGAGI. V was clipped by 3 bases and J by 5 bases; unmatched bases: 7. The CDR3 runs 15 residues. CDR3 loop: CASSYYRGPGETQYF. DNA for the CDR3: TGTGCCAGCAGTTATTACAGGGGGCCTGGCGAGACCCAGTACTTC.

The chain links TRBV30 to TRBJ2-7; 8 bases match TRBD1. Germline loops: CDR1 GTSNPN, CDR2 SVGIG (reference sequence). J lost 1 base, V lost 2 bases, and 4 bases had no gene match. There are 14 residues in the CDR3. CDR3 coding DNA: TGTGCCTGGAGTCGACAGGGGACGTCCTACGAGCAGTACTTC. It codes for CAWSRQGTSYEQYF.

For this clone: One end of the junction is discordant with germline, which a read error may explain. The DNA of the CDR3 is TGTGCCAGCTCACGGACAGAGAACACTGAAGCTTCCTTT. As protein: CASSRTENTEASF. The V and J genes are TRBV18 and TRBJ1-1; weak D call: TRBD1 (6 bases). This CDR3 has 13 residues. CDR1 and CDR2 (germline): KGHSH, LQKENI. Supplemented by reference TRBV18 and TRBJ1-1, the full variable domain reads NAGVMQNPRHLVRRRGQEARLRCSPMKGHSHVYWYRQLPEEGLKFMVYLQKENIIDESGMPKERFSAEFPKEGPSILRIQQVVRGDSAAYFCASSRTENTEASFGQGTRLTVV.

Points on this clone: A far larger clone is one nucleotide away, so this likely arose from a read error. The CDR3 region has the DNA TGTGCCAGCAGCCAAGGTGGACAGGGGAACTACGAGCAGTACTTC. Its protein product is CASSQGGQGNYEQYF. V is TRBV4-2 and J is TRBJ2-7, with 9 positions matching TRBD1. The CDR3 is 15 residues long. V shed 1 base and J 3 bases; nucleotides not matched to a gene: 4. Germline V gives CDR1 LGHNA, CDR2 YNFKEQ.

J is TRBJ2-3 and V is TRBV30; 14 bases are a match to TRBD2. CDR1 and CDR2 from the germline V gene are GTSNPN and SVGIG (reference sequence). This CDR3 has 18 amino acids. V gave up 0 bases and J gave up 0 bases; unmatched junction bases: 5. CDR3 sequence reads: CAWSVGLAGGSSTDTQYF. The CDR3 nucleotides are TGTGCCTGGAGTGTTGGACTAGCGGGGGGCTCCAGCACAGATACGCAGTATTTT.

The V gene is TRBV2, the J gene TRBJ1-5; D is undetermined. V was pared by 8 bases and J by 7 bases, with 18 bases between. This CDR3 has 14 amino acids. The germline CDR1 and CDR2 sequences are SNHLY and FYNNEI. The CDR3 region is CASRIGGSQQPQHF. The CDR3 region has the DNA TGTGCCAGCCGTATTGGAGGGTCACAACAGCCCCAGCATTTT.

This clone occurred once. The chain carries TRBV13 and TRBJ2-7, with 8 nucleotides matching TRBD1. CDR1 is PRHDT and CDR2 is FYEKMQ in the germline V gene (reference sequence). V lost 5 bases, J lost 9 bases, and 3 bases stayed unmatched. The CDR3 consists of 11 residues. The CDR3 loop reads CASSDRGGQYF. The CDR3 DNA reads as TGTGCCAGCAGCGACAGGGGCGGGCAGTACTTC.

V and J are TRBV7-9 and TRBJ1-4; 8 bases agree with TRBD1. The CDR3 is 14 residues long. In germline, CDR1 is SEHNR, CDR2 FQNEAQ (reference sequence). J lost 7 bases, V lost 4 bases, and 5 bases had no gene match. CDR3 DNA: TGTGCCAGCAGCTCACAGGGGGTCGGTGAAAAACTGTTTTTT. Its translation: CASSSQGVGEKLFF. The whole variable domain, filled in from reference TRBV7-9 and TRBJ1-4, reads DTGVSQNPRHKITKRGQNVTFRCDPISEHNRLYWYRQTLGQGPEFLTYFQNEAQLEKSRLLSDRFSAERPKGSFSTLEIQRTEQGDSAMYLCASSSQGVGEKLFFGSGTQLSVL.

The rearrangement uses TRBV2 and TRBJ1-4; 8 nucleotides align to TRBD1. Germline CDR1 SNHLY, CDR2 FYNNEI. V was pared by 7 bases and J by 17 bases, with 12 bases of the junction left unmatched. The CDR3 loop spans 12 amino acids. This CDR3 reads CASNPARGPIFF. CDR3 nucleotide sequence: TGTGCCAGCAACCCAGCCAGGGGGCCCATATTTTTT.

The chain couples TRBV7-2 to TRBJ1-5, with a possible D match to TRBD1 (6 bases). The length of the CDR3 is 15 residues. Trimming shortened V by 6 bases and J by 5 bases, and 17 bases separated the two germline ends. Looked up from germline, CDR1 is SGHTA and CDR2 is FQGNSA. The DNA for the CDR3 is TGTGCCAGCAGGTTACCAGGGGCCGGTCATCAGCCCCAGCATTTT. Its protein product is CASRLPGAGHQPQHF.

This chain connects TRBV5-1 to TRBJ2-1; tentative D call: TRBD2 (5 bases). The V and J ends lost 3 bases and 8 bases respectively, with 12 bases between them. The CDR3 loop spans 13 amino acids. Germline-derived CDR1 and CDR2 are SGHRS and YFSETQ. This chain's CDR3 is CASSWHLGDEQFF. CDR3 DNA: TGCGCCAGCAGCTGGCACCTCGGGGATGAGCAGTTCTTC.

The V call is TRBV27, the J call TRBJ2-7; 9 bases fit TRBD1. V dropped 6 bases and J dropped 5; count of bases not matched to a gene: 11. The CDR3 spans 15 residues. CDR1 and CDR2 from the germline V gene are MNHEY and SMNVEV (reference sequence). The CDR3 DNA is TGTGCCAGCAGCGACACCGGGACAGGGCGAAACGAGCAGTACTTC. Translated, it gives CASSDTGTGRNEQYF.

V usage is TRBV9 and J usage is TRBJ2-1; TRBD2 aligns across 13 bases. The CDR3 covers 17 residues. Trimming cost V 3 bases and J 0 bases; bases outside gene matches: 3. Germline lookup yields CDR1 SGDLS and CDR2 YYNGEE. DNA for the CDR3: TGTGCCAGCAGCGCCCGGACTAGCGGGGGCTCCTACAATGAGCAGTTCTTC. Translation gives CASSARTSGGSYNEQFF.

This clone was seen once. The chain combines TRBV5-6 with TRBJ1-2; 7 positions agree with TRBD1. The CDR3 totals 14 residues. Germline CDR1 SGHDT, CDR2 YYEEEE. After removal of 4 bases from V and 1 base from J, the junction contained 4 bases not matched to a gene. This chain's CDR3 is CASSPGQLNYGYTF. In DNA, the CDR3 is TGTGCCAGCAGCCCGGGACAGCTTAACTATGGCTACACCTTC.

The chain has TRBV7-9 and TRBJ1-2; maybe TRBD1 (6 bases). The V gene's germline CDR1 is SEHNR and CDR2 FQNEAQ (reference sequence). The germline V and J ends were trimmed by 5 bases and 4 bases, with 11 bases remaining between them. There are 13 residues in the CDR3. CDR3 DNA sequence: TGTGCCAGCAGCATAGTGGACAGCTATGGCTACACCTTC. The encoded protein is CASSIVDSYGYTF. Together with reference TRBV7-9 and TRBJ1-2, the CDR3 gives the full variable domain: DTGVSQNPRHKITKRGQNVTFRCDPISEHNRLYWYRQTLGQGPEFLTYFQNEAQLEKSRLLSDRFSAERPKGSFSTLEIQRTEQGDSAMYLCASSIVDSYGYTFGSGTRLTVV.

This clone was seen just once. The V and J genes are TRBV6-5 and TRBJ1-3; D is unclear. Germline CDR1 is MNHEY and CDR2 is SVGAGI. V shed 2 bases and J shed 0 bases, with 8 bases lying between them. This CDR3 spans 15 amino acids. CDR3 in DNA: TGTGCCAGCAGTTACGGCCAGGACTCTGGAAACACCATATATTTT. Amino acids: CASSYGQDSGNTIYF.